The 9 T cell receptor beta chains below were found in one sample sequenced in a study of a mutant IDH1 vaccine in newly diagnosed glioma. Clones were read by immunoSEQ multiplex PCR, and TCRdb kept only the in-frame ones, dropping some. The sample has about 68,000 clones; around 74% are singletons. Documented time point: baseline, week 1 (first vaccination visit). Treatment reported: pre-vaccination baseline after standard-of-care therapy. The starting material was PBMCs, obtained from a glioma patient treated with radiotherapy, temozolomide or both. These receptors all stem from a man in his fifties or sixties with glioma.

The V gene is TRBV5-4, the J gene TRBJ2-7; D remains unclear. This CDR3 has 14 residues. The V end was cut by 0 bases, the J end by 4 bases, with 11 bases between. Per germline, CDR1 SGHNT and CDR2 YYREEE (reference sequence). Written as DNA, the CDR3 is TGTGCCAGCAGCTTGGACGTCAGCAAATACGAGCAGTACTTC. Translating it yields CASSLDVSKYEQYF.

The chain carries TRBV12-5 and TRBJ2-5, with D uncertain. Germline-derived CDR1 and CDR2 are LGHNT and FRNRAP. The CDR3 length is 11 residues. V was clipped by 3 bases and J by 5 bases, with 4 bases between them. CDR3 sequence: CASGFGETQYF. The CDR3 DNA is TGTGCTAGTGGTTTCGGGGAGACCCAGTACTTC.

The rearrangement links TRBV27 to TRBJ1-1, with D perhaps TRBD1 (6 bases). CDR1 and CDR2 (germline): MNHEY, SMNVEV (reference sequence). Trimming removed 4 bases from V and 1 base from J, with 13 bases in between. The CDR3 runs 15 residues. CDR3 residues: CASSSLKGENTEAFF. CDR3 nucleotides: TGTGCCAGCAGTTCTCTAAAGGGGGAGAACACTGAAGCTTTCTTT.

This chain uses TRBV5-1 with TRBJ1-3, with a possible D match to TRBD1 (6 bases). Germline CDR1 and CDR2: SGHRS and YFSETQ. V gave up 1 base and J gave up 0 bases, with 11 bases separating them. This CDR3 comprises 16 residues. The CDR3 sequence is CASSLQGSLSGNTIYF. In DNA form, the CDR3 reads TGCGCCAGCAGCTTGCAGGGGTCCCTCTCTGGAAACACCATATATTTT. Full variable domain (outside the CDR3, taken from reference TRBV5-1 and TRBJ1-3): KAGVTQTPRYLIKTRGQQVTLSCSPISGHRSVSWYQQTPGQGLQFLFEYFSETQRNKGNFPGRFSGRQFSNSRSEMNVSTLELGDSALYLCASSLQGSLSGNTIYFGEGSWLTVV.

For this clone: Additional DNA sequences in this sample encode the identical CDR3. The chain joins TRBV6-5 to TRBJ2-1; no clear D. V shed 2 bases and J shed 8 bases, with 10 bases lying between them. The germline V gene encodes CDR1 MNHEY and CDR2 SVGAGI. The CDR3 is 13 residues long. The CDR3 region is CASSYRGRDEQFF. CDR3 sequence (DNA): TGTGCCAGCAGTTACCGAGGTAGGGATGAGCAGTTCTTC.

The genes are TRBV7-9 and TRBJ2-3; 9 bases fit TRBD2. This CDR3 comprises 13 residues. Losses at the gene ends were 9 bases for V and 2 bases for J; bases not matched to a gene: 3. Germline values: CDR1 SEHNR, CDR2 FQNEAQ (reference sequence). The chain's CDR3 is CASQRGVTDTQYF. The DNA for the CDR3 is TGTGCCAGTCAGCGGGGGGTCACAGATACGCAGTATTTT.

The V gene is TRBV6-5, the J gene TRBJ1-1; 8 nucleotides agree with TRBD1. This CDR3 has 13 residues. V lost 2 bases and J lost 4; bases outside the gene matches: 0. Germline CDR1 and CDR2: MNHEY and SVGAGI. CDR3: CASSYDRGTEAFF. The CDR3 DNA is TGTGCCAGCAGTTACGACAGGGGCACTGAAGCTTTCTTT.

The J gene is TRBJ1-5, the V gene TRBV30; 8 bases align to TRBD1. Per germline, CDR1 GTSNPN and CDR2 SVGIG (reference sequence). The CDR3 sequence is 17 residues long. J gave up 0 bases and V 1 base, and 8 bases lay outside the gene matches. CDR3 sequence (DNA): TGTGCCTGGAGTGGGCAGGGGGCTCGGGGTAGCAATCAGCCCCAGCATTTT. Translation gives CAWSGQGARGSNQPQHF.

The chain uses TRBV9 and TRBJ1-1, with D possibly TRBD1 on 5 matching bases. The CDR3 loop spans 14 amino acids. Germline V lookup: CDR1 SGDLS, CDR2 YYNGEE. Trimming removed 0 bases at V and 3 bases at J, with 9 bases between. CDR3 nucleotide sequence: TGTGCCAGCAGCGTAGTTGACAGAGACACTGAAGCTTTCTTT. Its protein product is CASSVVDRDTEAFF.